A selection of T cell receptor beta chains follows, all from one sample in a study of cytomegalovirus exposure and HLA in healthy donors. Using immunoSEQ multiplex PCR, the repertoire was profiled, and TCRdb retains in-frame clones only, with some absent. The profile covers some 190,000 clones, with 65% to 85% appearing a single time and nearly 2.5% taken by the ten largest. Sample: PBMCs. The receptors were gathered from a male donor in good health and CMV-seronegative. Each CDR3 is given with its conserved first and last residue. The order of the fields is J gene, clone size, V gene, D gene, CDR3 protein, CDR3 DNA. A D gene is named only where the DNA matches it firmly. Size values are once, few and many counts, or a class for expanded clones, and some rows have none.

>TRBJ1-1|few|TRBV4-2|-
CASSQDSPGNTEAFF
TGTGCCAGCAGCCAAGATTCGCCAGGCAACACTGAAGCTTTCTTT
>TRBJ1-2|-|TRBV5-1|TRBD1
CASSLDGQGANYGYTF
TGCGCCAGCAGCTTGGACGGACAGGGGGCCAACTATGGCTACACCTTC
>TRBJ2-5|-|TRBV4-2|TRBD2
CASSQEQGRLAGSGGETQYF
TGTGCCAGCAGCCAAGAACAAGGTAGGCTAGCGGGAAGCGGCGGGGAGACCCAGTACTTC
>TRBJ2-3|once|TRBV4-1|-
CASSQVQGSTLSSTDTQYF
TGCGCCAGCAGCCAAGTCCAGGGCTCGACCCTATCTAGCACAGATACGCAGTATTTT
>TRBJ2-1|-|TRBV7-3|TRBD1
CASSLPGGGYNEQFF
TGTGCCAGCAGCCTCCCAGGGGGCGGGTACAATGAGCAGTTCTTC
>TRBJ2-1|-|TRBV29-1|-
CSVDSSSQFF
TGCAGCGTTGATTCCTCCTCGCAGTTCTTC
>TRBJ1-3|once|TRBV18|-
CASSPEGEFGNTIYF
TGTGCCAGCTCACCAGAGGGGGAGTTTGGAAACACCATATATTTT
>TRBJ2-7|-|TRBV19|TRBD2
CASSTSGSLDEQYF
TGTGCCAGTAGTACCAGCGGGAGTCTCGACGAGCAGTACTTC
>TRBJ2-7|few|TRBV6-1|TRBD2
CASRASGSLYEQYF
TGTGCCAGCAGGGCTAGCGGGAGTTTGTACGAGCAGTACTTC
>TRBJ2-1|-|TRBV27|-
CASSFFAGNEQFF
TGTGCCAGCAGTTTTTTTGCCGGGAATGAGCAGTTCTTC
>TRBJ2-1|few|TRBV7-7|TRBD1
CASSLTDRANEQFF
TGTGCTAGCAGCTTGACGGACAGGGCCAATGAGCAGTTCTTC
>TRBJ1-2|-|TRBV4-3|TRBD1
CASSQDSLGTVNPYGYTF
TGCGCCAGCAGCCAAGATAGCCTCGGGACAGTGAATCCTTATGGCTACACCTTC
>TRBJ2-6|-|TRBV6-4|TRBD2
CASSDSPLAGGASGANVLTF
TGTGCCAGCAGTGACTCGCCCCTAGCGGGAGGCGCCTCTGGGGCCAACGTCCTGACTTTC
>TRBJ2-1|-|TRBV7-9|TRBD2
CASSLFGTSGSGYNEQFF
TGTGCCAGCAGCTTATTCGGGACTAGCGGGAGTGGCTACAATGAGCAGTTCTTC
>TRBJ2-7|-|TRBV25-1|TRBD1
CASSPSRQGPEQYF
TGTGCCAGCAGTCCCAGCCGACAGGGACCCGAGCAGTACTTC
>TRBJ1-1|-|TRBV9|-
CASSVGHLMNTEAFF
TGTGCCAGCAGCGTAGGGCATCTCATGAACACTGAAGCTTTCTTT
>TRBJ2-2|-|TRBV18|TRBD2
CASSKGLAGDSGELFF
TGTGCCAGCTCAAAGGGACTAGCGGGAGACTCCGGGGAGCTGTTTTTT
>TRBJ1-3|-|TRBV6-5|TRBD1
CASRDDRGSGNTIYF
TGTGCCAGCAGAGACGACAGGGGATCAGGAAACACCATATATTTT
>TRBJ1-4|-|TRBV6-1|TRBD1
CASSDARQGVEKLFF
TGTGCCAGCAGTGATGCGCGGCAGGGGGTTGAAAAACTGTTTTTT
>TRBJ2-4|-|TRBV28|TRBD1
CASSFEGTGGLAKNIQYF
TGTGCCAGCAGTTTTGAAGGGACAGGGGGCTTAGCCAAAAACATTCAGTACTTC
>TRBJ2-5|-|TRBV7-2|-
CASSEMTGLETQYF
TGTGCCAGCAGCGAGATGACAGGACTGGAGACCCAGTACTTC
>TRBJ1-4|few|TRBV13|TRBD1
CASSLAGTGDEKLFF
TGTGCCAGCAGCTTAGCTGGGACAGGGGATGAAAAACTGTTTTTT
>TRBJ1-1|few|TRBV13|TRBD1
CASSFLGQGLNTEAFF
TGTGCCAGCAGCTTCCTGGGACAGGGACTGAACACTGAAGCTTTCTTT
>TRBJ1-6|-|TRBV18|-
CASSPIDSYNSPLHF
TGTGCCAGCTCACCGATAGACTCCTATAATTCACCCCTCCACTTT
>TRBJ2-3|-|TRBV5-6|-
CASSLGIRGGRVTQYF
TGTGCCAGCAGCTTGGGCATCAGGGGCGGTCGGGTTACGCAGTATTTT
>TRBJ2-1|-|TRBV5-6|TRBD2
CASSHLAGGGSYNEQFF
TGTGCCAGCAGCCATTTAGCGGGAGGAGGCTCCTACAATGAGCAGTTCTTC
>TRBJ1-5|few|TRBV19|TRBD1
CASSKDRGNQPQHF
TGTGCCAGTAGTAAGGACAGGGGCAATCAGCCCCAGCATTTT
>TRBJ2-5|-|TRBV5-1|TRBD2
CASTPWTSGTVETQYF
TGCGCCAGCACCCCTTGGACTAGCGGGACGGTCGAGACCCAGTACTTC
>TRBJ2-7|once|TRBV18|-
CASSPQGLHEQYF
TGTGCCAGCTCACCACAGGGGTTGCACGAGCAGTACTTC
>TRBJ2-7|-|TRBV6-5|TRBD2
CASSYSTSGDYEQYF
TGTGCCAGCAGTTACTCGACTAGCGGGGATTACGAGCAGTACTTC
>TRBJ2-7|-|TRBV25-1|-
CASSEDPDLSEQYF
TGTGCCAGCAGTGAGGATCCCGACTTAAGCGAGCAGTACTTC
>TRBJ2-2|-|TRBV7-6|-
CASSLRGQNTGELFF
TGTGCCAGCAGCTTAAGGGGTCAGAACACCGGGGAGCTGTTTTTT
>TRBJ2-3|-|TRBV19|TRBD2
CASSMGLAGDFGTTDTQYF
TGTGCCAGTAGTATGGGACTAGCGGGGGACTTTGGGACCACAGATACGCAGTATTTT
>TRBJ2-7|-|TRBV27|-
CASSFSGSYEQYF
TGTGCCAGCAGTTTTTCAGGGTCCTACGAGCAGTACTTC
>TRBJ2-4|-|TRBV11-1|TRBD1
CASSERDRAKNIQYF
TGTGCCAGCAGCGAGAGGGACAGGGCAAAAAACATTCAGTACTTC
>TRBJ1-2|-|TRBV7-2|TRBD1
CASSPTTGEVGYGYTF
TGTGCCAGCAGCCCAACGACAGGGGAGGTGGGCTATGGCTACACCTTC
>TRBJ2-1|-|TRBV7-2|-
CASSYSGRDYEQFF
TGTGCCAGCAGCTACTCTGGTAGGGACTATGAGCAGTTCTTC
>TRBJ2-3|-|TRBV5-4|TRBD2
CASSSQRDGTDTQYF
TGTGCCAGCAGCTCCCAGCGGGATGGCACAGATACGCAGTATTTT
>TRBJ1-1|-|TRBV5-4|-
CASSLNPGNTEAFF
TGTGCCAGCAGCTTGAACCCAGGGAACACTGAAGCTTTCTTT
>TRBJ1-5|-|TRBV9|-
CASSVDSGFSNQPQHF
TGTGCCAGCAGCGTAGATTCGGGGTTTAGCAATCAGCCCCAGCATTTT
>TRBJ2-5|-|TRBV19|-
CASRDGLANSETQYF
TGTGCCAGTAGGGATGGGCTAGCAAATAGTGAGACCCAGTACTTC
>TRBJ2-7|few|TRBV6-5|-
CASSYSPGSSYEQYF
TGTGCCAGCAGTTACTCGCCGGGAAGCTCCTACGAGCAGTACTTC
>TRBJ2-2|-|TRBV30|TRBD1
CAWARGGANTGELFF
TGTGCCTGGGCCAGAGGGGGCGCGAACACCGGGGAGCTGTTTTTT
>TRBJ2-7|-|TRBV7-6|TRBD2
CASSLAIGLAGVYEQYF
TGTGCCAGCAGCTTAGCGATCGGACTAGCGGGAGTATACGAGCAGTACTTC
>TRBJ2-5|-|TRBV7-6|TRBD2
CASSLGAGGRETQYF
TGTGCCAGCAGCTTAGGAGCGGGGGGGCGAGAGACCCAGTACTTC
>TRBJ1-5|-|TRBV9|-
CASSVDGQLNQPQHF
TGTGCCAGCAGCGTAGACGGACAGCTCAATCAGCCCCAGCATTTT
>TRBJ1-1|-|TRBV28|-
CASSKTVWNTEAFF
TGTGCCAGCAGCAAGACAGTCTGGAACACTGAAGCTTTCTTT
>TRBJ2-3|-|TRBV28|-
CASNPPGGTDTQYF
TGTGCCAGCAATCCCCCGGGAGGCACAGATACGCAGTATTTT
>TRBJ2-1|-|TRBV28|TRBD2
CASSLIFGTSGGAYNEQFF
TGTGCCAGCAGTTTAATTTTCGGGACTAGCGGGGGAGCCTACAATGAGCAGTTCTTC
>TRBJ2-1|-|TRBV15|-
CATSFSGRVNEQFF
TGTGCCACCAGTTTTAGCGGAAGGGTCAATGAGCAGTTCTTC
>TRBJ2-7|-|TRBV6-5|TRBD1
CASSRTGNLYEQYF
TGTGCCAGCAGTAGGACAGGGAACCTTTACGAGCAGTACTTC
>TRBJ1-2|-|TRBV28|-
CASTPAGYYGYTF
TGTGCCAGCACCCCCGCAGGCTACTATGGCTACACCTTC
>TRBJ1-5|-|TRBV11-2|-
CASSPRSGGQPQHF
TGTGCCAGCAGCCCCCGATCCGGGGGGCAGCCCCAGCATTTT
>TRBJ2-7|once|TRBV6-6|TRBD2
CASSISPSGGDNEQYF
TGTGCCAGCAGTATATCACCCAGCGGGGGGGATAACGAGCAGTACTTC
>TRBJ2-6|-|TRBV5-4|-
CASSSRGVAGANVLTF
TGTGCCAGCAGCAGCAGGGGTGTCGCTGGGGCCAACGTCCTGACTTTC
>TRBJ1-1|-|TRBV30|-
CAWSAQGNTEAFF
TGTGCCTGGAGCGCTCAGGGGAACACTGAAGCTTTCTTT
>TRBJ2-1|-|TRBV5-8|TRBD1
CASSLGLGQGTYNEQFF
TGTGCCAGCAGCTTGGGGTTGGGACAGGGGACCTACAATGAGCAGTTCTTC
>TRBJ2-7|-|TRBV5-6|TRBD2
CASSPGLGSSYEQYF
TGTGCCAGCAGCCCTGGACTAGGGAGCTCCTACGAGCAGTACTTC
>TRBJ1-4|once|TRBV7-2|-
CASSTRDKPNEKLFF
TGTGCCAGCAGCACCCGGGACAAACCTAATGAAAAACTGTTTTTT